Listed below are T cell receptor beta chains from one sample, sequenced in a study of T cells in Graves' hyperthyroidism and ophthalmopathy. Via MiXCR, TCRdb re-called the multiplex PCR reads, giving one row per CDR3 protein. The sample yields fewer than 900,000 distinct CDR3 sequences, about 17% seen once. Sequenced: blood. Receptors were obtained from a man aged 18 to 30 with Graves' hyperthyroidism. The CDR3 runs from the conserved cysteine through the conserved F or W. D genes are given only for firm matches. Not all rows give a size; the values are once, few, many and, for expanded clones, a class.

v_call	j_call	d_call	clone_size	cdr3_nt	cdr3_aa
TRBV5-4	TRBJ1-1	TRBD1	many	TGTGCCAGCAGCTTTCCGGGACAGGGGAACACTGAAGCTTTCTTT	CASSFPGQGNTEAFF
TRBV28	TRBJ2-6	.	few	TGTGCCAGCAGTTTCGTATTAGGACAGTCCTTCTCTGGGGCCAACGTCCTGACTTTC	CASSFVLGQSFSGANVLTF
TRBV24-1	TRBJ2-3	.	.	TGTGCCACCAGTGATCTCCCGGGACGGAGCACAGATACGCAGTATTTT	CATSDLPGRSTDTQYF
TRBV7-2	TRBJ2-5	.	few	TGTGCCAGCAGTTATATTGCGACAGTCAAAGAGACCCAGTACTTC	CASSYIATVKETQYF
TRBV6-6	TRBJ2-7	.	many	TGTGCCAGCAGTTACTCTGGTGGGGGCGAGCAGTACTTC	CASSYSGGGEQYF
TRBV28	TRBJ2-7	TRBD2	.	TGTGCCAGCATGGTTTCGGGACTAGCGAATGGTGGCGAGCAGTACTTC	CASMVSGLANGGEQYF
TRBV4-1	TRBJ2-1	.	.	TGCGCCAGCAGCCAAGTGGGGGACAATGAGCAGTTCTTC	CASSQVGDNEQFF
TRBV7-8	TRBJ2-3	TRBD1	many	TGTGCCAGCAGCTTAGCGCTGGGACAGGGCACAGATACGCAGTATTTT	CASSLALGQGTDTQYF
TRBV20-1	TRBJ2-1	.	many	TGCAGTGCTAAGGGACCCCAAATGTCCTACAATGAGCAGTTCTTC	CSAKGPQMSYNEQFF
TRBV6-2/TRBV6-3	TRBJ2-2	.	few	TGTGCCAGCAGTTACTCACCGCGTTCGGACACCGGGGAGCTGTTTTTT	CASSYSPRSDTGELFF
TRBV20-1	TRBJ1-1	TRBD1	.	TGCAGTGCTCCTACCGGACAGGGATGGAACACTGAAGCTTTCTTT	CSAPTGQGWNTEAFF
TRBV28	TRBJ1-1	.	many	TGTGCCAGCAGTTTATTAAGATCTGTCACTGAAGCTTTCTTT	CASSLLRSVTEAFF
TRBV5-1	TRBJ1-6	.	few	TGCGCCAGCAGATTCTCCGTTACTTCACCCCTCCACTTT	CASRFSVTSPLHF
TRBV20-1	TRBJ1-1	TRBD1	few	TGCAGTGCTAGAGAGGGGACAGGGGGCGATGGGGCTGAAGCTTTCTTT	CSAREGTGGDGAEAFF
TRBV29-1	TRBJ2-1	.	.	TGCAGCGTTGAACCTCTTTGGGCCCCCAGGGATGAGCAGTTCTTC	CSVEPLWAPRDEQFF
TRBV20-1	TRBJ2-7	TRBD2	many	TGCAGTGCTACCGATGCTCACGGGACTAGCGGGAACGAGCAGTACTTC	CSATDAHGTSGNEQYF
TRBV3-1	TRBJ1-2	.	few	TGTGCCAGCAGTCACAGGGTTCTCTATGGCTACACCTTC	CASSHRVLYGYTF
TRBV20-1	TRBJ2-7	TRBD1	.	TGCAGTGCTAGAGCCGACAGGGGGCGCGAGCAGTACTTC	CSARADRGREQYF
TRBV18	TRBJ2-1	.	.	TGTGCCAGCTCACTACGGCCGGCCAGCTCCTACAATGAGCAGTTCTTC	CASSLRPASSYNEQFF
TRBV18	TRBJ2-3	.	many	TGTGCCAACTCACCAAGAGAGGGAACAGGCACAGATACGCAGTATTTT	CANSPREGTGTDTQYF
TRBV6-2/TRBV6-3	TRBJ2-2	TRBD2	.	TGTGCCAGCAGCTCCGGGACTAACCCGAACACCGGGGAGCTGTTTTTT	CASSSGTNPNTGELFF
TRBV7-2	TRBJ2-7	TRBD2	many	TGTGCCAGCAGCTTTGATCGGACTAGCGGGTACGAGCAGTACTTC	CASSFDRTSGYEQYF
TRBV6-2/TRBV6-3	TRBJ2-1	.	many	TGTGCCAGCAGGGAGACAAGCTCCTACAATGAGCAGTTCTTC	CASRETSSYNEQFF
TRBV6-2/TRBV6-3	TRBJ2-2	.	.	TGTGCCAGCACGGGGAGAAGGTCCGGGGAGCTGTTTTTT	CASTGRRSGELFF
TRBV28	TRBJ2-7	.	many	TGTGCCAGTCTCCCCGGGTGGAAGAGCTACGAGCAGTACTTC	CASLPGWKSYEQYF
TRBV3-1	TRBJ2-1	.	.	TGTGCCAGCAGCCCCAGGAGCGGTGAGCAGTTCTTC	CASSPRSGEQFF
TRBV19	TRBJ2-3	.	few	TGTGCCAGTAGTATAGAAGAAAACACAGATACGCAGTATTTT	CASSIEENTDTQYF
TRBV30	TRBJ2-1	TRBD2	many	TGTGCCTGGAGAGAGGGACTAGCGGGACCGGATGAGCAGTTCTTC	CAWREGLAGPDEQFF